Shown below are 21 T cell receptor beta chains from a single sample sequenced in a study of blood T cell repertoires in COVID-19. Method: immunoSEQ multiplex PCR; TCRdb's copy keeps in-frame clones and lacks some. In the table there are 150,000 to 200,000 clones, 82% of which are singletons. The source material was PBMCs or T cells enriched from blood (not recorded which). The source of these receptors is a woman aged 55-69 years with acute COVID-19.

The chain carries TRBV9 and TRBJ1-5; D call uncertain. The CDR3 has 16 amino acids. Germline V gene sequence: CDR1 SGDLS, CDR2 YYNGEE. Trimming stripped 3 bases from V and 7 bases from J, with 20 bases between. CDR3 sequence (DNA): TGTGCCAGCAGCGCGACCCCTGAAGGACTTGGGCAGCCCCAGCATTTT. Encoded protein: CASSATPEGLGQPQHF.

This chain connects TRBV10-3 to TRBJ1-4, with D tentatively TRBD1 (6 bases). From germline, CDR1 is ENHRY and CDR2 SYGVKD. This CDR3 has 15 amino acids. The V and J ends lost 3 bases and 5 bases respectively, with 13 bases between them. In DNA form, the CDR3 reads TGTGCCATCAGTGACGAAAGGGGACAAAATGAAAAACTGTTTTTT. This codes for CAISDERGQNEKLFF.

There are a few counts of this clone. The rearrangement uses TRBV7-2 and TRBJ2-1; no firm D call. From germline, CDR1 is SGHTA and CDR2 FQGNSA. Trimming pared 2 bases from V and 0 bases from J, leaving 5 bases between. CDR3 size: 14 residues. As DNA, the CDR3 is TGTGCCAGCAGCTTAATCCGCTCCTACAATGAGCAGTTCTTC. Amino acid sequence: CASSLIRSYNEQFF.

The V gene is TRBV24-1, the J gene TRBJ2-5, with 10 nucleotides matching TRBD1. The CDR3 has 17 residues. V lost 3 bases, J lost 0 bases, and 6 bases stayed unmatched. In germline, CDR1 is KGHDR, CDR2 SFDVKD. CDR3 sequence reads: CATSDGTGDRNQETQYF. The DNA for the CDR3 is TGTGCCACCAGTGATGGGACAGGGGATAGGAACCAAGAGACCCAGTACTTC.

V is TRBV2 and J is TRBJ2-7; 9 bases map to TRBD2. The germline V gene encodes CDR1 SNHLY and CDR2 FYNNEI. After removal of 6 bases from V and 6 bases from J, the junction contained 6 bases not matched to a gene. There are 13 residues in the CDR3. The CDR3 protein is CASRWREGGEQYF. The CDR3 coding sequence is TGTGCCAGCAGGTGGCGGGAGGGTGGCGAGCAGTACTTC.

The chain is built from TRBV19 and TRBJ1-1; D is unclear. V lost 4 bases and J 4 bases, leaving 13 bases between the germline ends. CDR3 length: 14 amino acids. CDR1 and CDR2 from the germline V gene are LNHDA and SQIVND (reference sequence). CDR3 residues: CASSKEREGTEAFF. The CDR3 region has the DNA TGTGCCAGTAGTAAGGAAAGAGAGGGCACTGAAGCTTTCTTT.

The chain joins TRBV29-1 to TRBJ2-2; tentative D call: TRBD2 (5 bases). This CDR3 is 11 amino acids long. Trimming removed 6 bases at V and 5 bases at J, with 7 bases between. Germline V lookup: CDR1 SQVTM, CDR2 ANQGSEA. CDR3 in DNA: TGCAGCGTACGGGATACCGGGGAGCTGTTTTTT. Translated: CSVRDTGELFF.

The CDR3 DNA sequence: TGTGCCAGTAGTATATTGGAGGGGGGGACGTCTTTCTTT. Its protein is CASSILEGGTSFF. The V gene is TRBV19, the J gene TRBJ1-1, with D perhaps matching TRBD1 (6 bases). The V end was cut by 2 bases, the J end by 12 bases, with 16 bases between. CDR3 length: 13 residues. Germline lookup yields CDR1 LNHDA and CDR2 SQIVND (reference sequence).

CDR3 DNA: TGTGCCAGCAGTCCACAGGGGAGGCCCTACAATGAGCAGTTCTTC. Amino acid sequence: CASSPQGRPYNEQFF. This chain connects TRBV6-2 or TRBV6-3 to TRBJ2-1; a weak D match, TRBD1 (7 bases). Germline-derived CDR1 and CDR2 are MNHEY and SVGEGT. The CDR3 has 15 residues. V lost 5 bases to trimming and J lost 2 bases, with 13 bases between them.

This rearrangement joins TRBV4-3 to TRBJ1-2, with D tentatively TRBD1 (5 bases). With 0 bases removed from V and 2 bases from J, the gap between germline ends came to 10 bases. The CDR3 consists of 15 residues. Germline CDR1 LGHNA, CDR2 YSLEER. This CDR3 is CASSQEVRQNYGYTF. The CDR3 nucleotides are TGCGCCAGCAGCCAAGAGGTACGACAGAACTATGGCTACACCTTC.

This clone was recorded once. The rearrangement joins TRBV7-9 to TRBJ1-5; the D gene is possibly TRBD1 (5 bases). The ends were cut back, 1 base at V and 4 bases at J, with 14 bases in the middle. CDR3 length: 16 amino acids. CDR1 and CDR2 from the germline V gene are SEHNR and FQNEAQ (reference sequence). CDR3 nucleotide sequence: TGTGCCAGCAGCTTAGTGGGGCCCGTAGGGAATCAGCCCCAGCATTTT. Its translation is CASSLVGPVGNQPQHF.

The V and J genes are TRBV11-2 and TRBJ2-1, with TRBD1 as a possible D gene (6 bases). Deletions cut 7 bases from V and 5 bases from J, with 18 bases between. This CDR3 is built from 15 residues. The germline V gene has CDR1 SGHAT and CDR2 FQNNGV. The CDR3 here is CASTIGGGLDNEQFF. The DNA of the CDR3 is TGTGCCAGCACCATAGGTGGGGGCCTGGACAATGAGCAGTTCTTC.

The rearrangement links TRBV7-2 to TRBJ2-1, with 7 bases lining up with TRBD2. The germline CDR1 and CDR2 sequences are SGHTA and FQGNSA. This CDR3 is built from 16 residues. After removal of 2 bases from V and 3 bases from J, the junction contained 7 bases not matched to a gene. This chain's CDR3 is CASSLLGLGDYNEQFF. The CDR3 DNA sequence: TGTGCCAGCAGCTTACTCGGACTAGGCGACTACAATGAGCAGTTCTTC.

This chain links TRBV9 with TRBJ2-5, with D uncertain. The V end lost 0 bases, the J end lost 7 bases, and 13 bases lay between the germline ends. Germline CDR1 reads SGDLS; CDR2 reads YYNGEE. The CDR3 contains 14 residues. Here the CDR3 reads CASSVAGQAVTQYF. Written as DNA, the CDR3 is TGTGCCAGCAGCGTAGCTGGTCAGGCAGTGACCCAGTACTTC.

V and J are TRBV9 and TRBJ1-1, with a tentative D call TRBD1 (5 bases). With 3 bases removed from V and 1 base from J, the gap between germline ends came to 13 bases. CDR1 and CDR2 (germline): SGDLS, YYNGEE. This CDR3 has 15 residues. Written as DNA, the CDR3 is TGTGCCAGCAGCGACGATAGGGGCAGGAACACTGAAGCTTTCTTT. This translates into CASSDDRGRNTEAFF. Combining the CDR3 with reference TRBV9 and TRBJ1-1 gives the whole variable domain DSGVTQTPKHLITATGQRVTLRCSPRSGDLSVYWYQQSLDQGLQFLIQYYNGEERAKGNILERFSAQQFPDLHSELNLSSLELGDSALYFCASSDDRGRNTEAFFGQGTRLTVV.

The chain couples TRBV19 to TRBJ1-5; D call uncertain. Germline lookup yields CDR1 LNHDA and CDR2 SQIVND (reference sequence). Trimming removed 5 bases at V and 5 bases at J, with 13 bases between. This CDR3 is built from 14 residues. This chain's CDR3 is CASSEARPHQPQHF. The DNA for the CDR3 is TGTGCCAGTAGTGAGGCCCGTCCCCATCAGCCCCAGCATTTT.

The rearrangement links TRBV29-1 to TRBJ2-2; D possibly matches TRBD1 or TRBD2 (5 bases each). V was clipped by 7 bases and J by 5 bases, with 17 bases between them. Looked up from germline, CDR1 is SQVTM and CDR2 is ANQGSEA. The CDR3 length is 14 residues. The CDR3 reads CSGGSGHGTGELFF. Written as DNA, the CDR3 is TGCAGCGGGGGGTCCGGACACGGAACCGGGGAGCTGTTTTTT.

The rearrangement links TRBV27 to TRBJ2-1; D might be TRBD1 (5 bases). CDR3 length: 14 residues. The ends were cut back, 2 bases at V and 7 bases at J, with 12 bases in the middle. The germline V gene has CDR1 MNHEY and CDR2 SMNVEV (reference sequence). CDR3: CASSLKGLSNEQFF. DNA for the CDR3: TGTGCCAGCAGTTTAAAGGGGCTATCGAATGAGCAGTTCTTC.

This chain joins TRBV19 and TRBJ1-6; D is uncertain. CDR1 and CDR2 (germline): LNHDA, SQIVND (reference sequence). The CDR3 sequence is 14 residues long. The V and J ends lost 0 bases and 7 bases respectively, with 7 bases between them. The CDR3 DNA follows: TGTGCCAGTAGTATAGACAGAGGCAATTCACCCCTCCACTTT. Translating gives CASSIDRGNSPLHF. The whole variable domain, filled in from reference TRBV19 and TRBJ1-6, reads DGGITQSPKYLFRKEGQNVTLSCEQNLNHDAMYWYRQDPGQGLRLIYYSQIVNDFQKGDIAEGYSVSREKKESFPLTVTSAQKNPTAFYLCASSIDRGNSPLHFGNGTRLTVT.

The V call is TRBV18, the J call TRBJ2-7; TRBD2 matches 12 bases. The CDR3 extends over 18 amino acids. V shed 3 bases, J shed 0 bases, and the junction held 9 bases outside the gene matches. Germline V lookup: CDR1 KGHSH, CDR2 LQKENI. The CDR3 DNA is TGTGCCAGCTCACCGCCCCTAGCGGGAGGGCAGAGCTCCTACGAGCAGTACTTC. This encodes CASSPPLAGGQSSYEQYF.

V usage is TRBV19 and J usage is TRBJ1-5, with D perhaps TRBD1 (5 bases). V lost 4 bases and J lost 0, with 13 bases in between. Germline CDR1 reads LNHDA; CDR2 reads SQIVND (reference sequence). The length of the CDR3 is 16 residues. The CDR3 reads CASSTVAGPSNQPQHF. In DNA, the CDR3 is TGTGCCAGTAGTACCGTGGCAGGGCCTAGCAATCAGCCCCAGCATTTT.